The T cell receptor beta chain under discussion was sequenced for a study of tumor-infiltrating lymphocytes in primary liver carcinoma. About the research overall: Subjects consisted of male and female patients aged 30 to 69 years.

Co-extracted RNA and DNA came from roughly 20-30 mg of unsorted bulk tissue. CDR3 length: 16 amino acids. Germline V lookup: CDR1 ENHRY, CDR2 SYGVKD. Note on this clonotype: One end of the junction is discordant with germline, which a read error may explain.

TCR beta cDNA was prepared out of approximately 500 ng total RNA by means of a constant-region primer. A slightly modified ARM-PCR protocol with three nested multiplex PCR rounds produced these TCR beta libraries. The first two PCR rounds used TRBV1-TRBV30 forward primers with a C-beta reverse primer, roughly 10 cycles each. TCRdb independently ran MiXCR on the multiplex PCR reads; one entry per CDR3 protein. This table holds about 110,000 distinct CDR3 sequences, about four fifths found once. This clonotype was obtained from a man between 35 and 55 years old with primary liver carcinoma and hepatitis B virus infection. Input material: liver tumor tissue from sampling region 3. Subset defined: tumor region T3, left-lateral pole. The chain links TRBV10-3 to TRBJ2-3, with 7 bases matching TRBD1. The CDR3 DNA reads TGTACCATCAGTGAGTACTCCGACAGGGGCACAGATACGCAGTATTTT. As protein: CTISEYSDRGTDTQYF.